This T cell receptor (beta chain) was identified during a study of cytomegalovirus exposure and HLA in healthy donors. Germline CDR1 SNHLY, CDR2 FYNNEI. The CDR3 extends over 14 amino acids. Trimming stripped 5 bases from V and 0 bases from J, with 8 bases between. PCR was performed using 60 Vbeta and 13 Jbeta primers. The table came from immunoSEQ multiplex PCR; TCRdb's copy has only in-frame clones and leaves some out. The table has fewer than 250,000 clones, roughly 81% seen once. This receptor was obtained from a young woman in good health and CMV-seropositive. The chain couples TRBV2 to TRBJ1-5; no reliable D call. Sequencing input: PBMCs. CDR3 coding DNA: TGTGCCAGCAGTAGTATAGATAGCAATCAGCCCCAGCATTTT. Translation: CASSSIDSNQPQHF.